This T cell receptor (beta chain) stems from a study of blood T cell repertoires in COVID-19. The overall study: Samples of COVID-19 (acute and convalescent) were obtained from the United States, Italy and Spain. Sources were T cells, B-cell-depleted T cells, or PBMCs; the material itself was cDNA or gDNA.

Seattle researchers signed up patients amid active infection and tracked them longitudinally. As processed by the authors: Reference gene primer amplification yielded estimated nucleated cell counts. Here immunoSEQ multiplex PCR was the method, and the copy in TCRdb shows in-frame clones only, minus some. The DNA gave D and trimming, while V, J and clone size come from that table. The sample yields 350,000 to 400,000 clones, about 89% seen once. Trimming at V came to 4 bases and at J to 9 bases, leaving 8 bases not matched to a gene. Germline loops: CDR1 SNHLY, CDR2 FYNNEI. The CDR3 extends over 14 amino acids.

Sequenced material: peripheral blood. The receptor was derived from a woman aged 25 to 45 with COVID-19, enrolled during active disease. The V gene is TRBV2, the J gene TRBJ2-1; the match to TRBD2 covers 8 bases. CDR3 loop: CASSGNGGAGEQFF. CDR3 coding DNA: TGTGCCAGCAGTGGGAACGGGGGGGCCGGTGAGCAGTTCTTC.